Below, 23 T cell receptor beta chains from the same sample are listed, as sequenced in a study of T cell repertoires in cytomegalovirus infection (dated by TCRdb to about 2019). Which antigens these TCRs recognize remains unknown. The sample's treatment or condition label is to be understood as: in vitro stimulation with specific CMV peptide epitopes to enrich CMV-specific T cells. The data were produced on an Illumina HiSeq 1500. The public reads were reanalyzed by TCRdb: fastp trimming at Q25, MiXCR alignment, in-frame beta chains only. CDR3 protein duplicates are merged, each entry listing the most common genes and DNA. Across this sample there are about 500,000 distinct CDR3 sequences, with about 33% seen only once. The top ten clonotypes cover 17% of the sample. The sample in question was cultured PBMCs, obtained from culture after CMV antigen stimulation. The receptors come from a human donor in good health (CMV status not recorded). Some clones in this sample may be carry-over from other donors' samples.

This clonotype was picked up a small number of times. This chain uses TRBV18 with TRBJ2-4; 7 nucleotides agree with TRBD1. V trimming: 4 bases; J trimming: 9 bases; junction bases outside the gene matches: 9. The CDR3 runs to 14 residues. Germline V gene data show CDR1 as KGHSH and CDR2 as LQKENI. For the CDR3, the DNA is TGTGCCAGCTCACTGGGCCAGGGGGTCGGCATTCAGTACTTC. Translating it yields CASSLGQGVGIQYF.

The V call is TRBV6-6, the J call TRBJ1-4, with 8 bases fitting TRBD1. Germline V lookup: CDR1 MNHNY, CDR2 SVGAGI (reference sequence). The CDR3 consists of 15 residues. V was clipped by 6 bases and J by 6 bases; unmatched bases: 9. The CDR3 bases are TGTGCCAGCAGGGAGACAGGGGTCGGCGATGAAAAACTGTTTTTT. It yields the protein CASRETGVGDEKLFF.

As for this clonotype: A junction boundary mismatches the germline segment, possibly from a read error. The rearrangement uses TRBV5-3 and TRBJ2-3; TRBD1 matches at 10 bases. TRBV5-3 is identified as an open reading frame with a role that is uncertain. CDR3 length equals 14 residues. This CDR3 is CASSLTGGRDTQYF. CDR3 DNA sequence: TGTGCCAGCAGCTTGACAGGGGGCCGGGATACGCAGTATTTT.

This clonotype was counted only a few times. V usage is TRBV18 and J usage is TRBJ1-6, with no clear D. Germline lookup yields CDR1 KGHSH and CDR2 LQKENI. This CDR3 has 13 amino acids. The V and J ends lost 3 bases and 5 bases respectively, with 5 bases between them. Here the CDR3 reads CASSPQDNSPLHF. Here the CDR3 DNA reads TGTGCCAGCTCACCGCAGGATAATTCACCCCTCCACTTT.

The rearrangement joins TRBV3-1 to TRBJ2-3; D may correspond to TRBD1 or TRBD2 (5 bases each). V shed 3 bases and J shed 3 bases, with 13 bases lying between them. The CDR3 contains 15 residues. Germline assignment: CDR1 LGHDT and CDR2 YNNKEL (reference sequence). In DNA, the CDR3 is TGTGCCAGCAGCCAGACCGGGACGCCAACAGATACGCAGTATTTT. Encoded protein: CASSQTGTPTDTQYF.

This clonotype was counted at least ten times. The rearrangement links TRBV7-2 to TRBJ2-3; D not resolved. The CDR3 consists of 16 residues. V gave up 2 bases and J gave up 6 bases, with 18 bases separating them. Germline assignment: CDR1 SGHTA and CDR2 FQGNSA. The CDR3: CASSLREDGWSDTQYF. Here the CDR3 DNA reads TGTGCCAGCAGCTTAAGAGAGGACGGATGGAGTGATACGCAGTATTTT.

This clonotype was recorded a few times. CDR3 amino acids: CATSREGDSPLSGRPYNEQFF. The CDR3 nucleotides are TGTGCCACCAGCAGAGAAGGGGACAGCCCCCTGAGCGGGAGGCCCTACAATGAGCAGTTCTTC. The chain is built from TRBV15 and TRBJ2-1; TRBD2 aligns across 9 bases. Germline V gene lookup returns CDR1 LNHNV and CDR2 YYDKDF (reference sequence). This CDR3 has 21 amino acids. V lost 0 bases and J lost 2; bases outside the gene matches: 17.

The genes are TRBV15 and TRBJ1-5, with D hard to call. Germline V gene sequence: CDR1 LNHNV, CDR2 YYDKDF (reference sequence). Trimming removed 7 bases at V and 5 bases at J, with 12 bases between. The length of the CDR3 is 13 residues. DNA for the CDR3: TGTGCCACCAACCCAAAACCTGATCAGCCCCAGCATTTT. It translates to CATNPKPDQPQHF.

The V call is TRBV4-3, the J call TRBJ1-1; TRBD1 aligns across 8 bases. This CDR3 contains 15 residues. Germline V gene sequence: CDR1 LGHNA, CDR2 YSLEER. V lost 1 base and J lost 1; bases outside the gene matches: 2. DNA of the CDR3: TGCGCCAGCAGCCAAGCAGGGACAGGGAACACTGAAGCTTTCTTT. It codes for CASSQAGTGNTEAFF.

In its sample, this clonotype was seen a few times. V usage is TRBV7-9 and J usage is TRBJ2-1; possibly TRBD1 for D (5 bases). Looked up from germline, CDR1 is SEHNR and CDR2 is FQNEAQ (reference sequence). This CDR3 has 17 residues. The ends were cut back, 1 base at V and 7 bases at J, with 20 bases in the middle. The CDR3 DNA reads TGTGCCAGCAGCTTAGGAGGCGGCAGGGATGGTAGAAATGAGCAGTTCTTC. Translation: CASSLGGGRDGRNEQFF.

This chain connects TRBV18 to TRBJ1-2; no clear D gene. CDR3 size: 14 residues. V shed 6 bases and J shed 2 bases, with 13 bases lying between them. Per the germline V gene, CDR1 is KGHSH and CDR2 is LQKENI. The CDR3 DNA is TGTGCCAGCTCCTACCGGAGAGCCAACTATGGCTACACCTTC. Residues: CASSYRRANYGYTF.

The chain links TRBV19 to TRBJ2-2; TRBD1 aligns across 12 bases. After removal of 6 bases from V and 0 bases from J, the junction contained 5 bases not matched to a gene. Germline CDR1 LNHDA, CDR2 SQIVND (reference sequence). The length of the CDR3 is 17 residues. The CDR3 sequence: CASSRGQGASNTGELFF. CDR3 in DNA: TGTGCCAGTAGCCGGGGACAGGGGGCCTCGAACACCGGGGAGCTGTTTTTT.

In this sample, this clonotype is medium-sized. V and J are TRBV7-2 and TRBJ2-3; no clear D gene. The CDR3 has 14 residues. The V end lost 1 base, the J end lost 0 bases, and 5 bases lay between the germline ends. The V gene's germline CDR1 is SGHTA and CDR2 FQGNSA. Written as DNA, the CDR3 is TGTGCCAGCAGCTTAGATGGCAGCACAGATACGCAGTATTTT. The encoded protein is CASSLDGSTDTQYF.

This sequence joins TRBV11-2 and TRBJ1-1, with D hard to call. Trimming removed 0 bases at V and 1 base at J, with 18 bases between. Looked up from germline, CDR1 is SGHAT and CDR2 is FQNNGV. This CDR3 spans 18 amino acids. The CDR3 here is CASSLEDWRRVSNTEAFF. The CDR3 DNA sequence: TGTGCCAGCAGCTTAGAAGATTGGAGAAGGGTTTCGAACACTGAAGCTTTCTTT.

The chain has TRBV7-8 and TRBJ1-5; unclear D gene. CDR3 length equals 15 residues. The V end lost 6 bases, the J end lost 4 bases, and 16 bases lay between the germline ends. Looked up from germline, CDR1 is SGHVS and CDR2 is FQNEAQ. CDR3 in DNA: TGTGCCAGCAGTAAAAGACCGTGGACGAATCAGCCCCAGCATTTT. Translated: CASSKRPWTNQPQHF.

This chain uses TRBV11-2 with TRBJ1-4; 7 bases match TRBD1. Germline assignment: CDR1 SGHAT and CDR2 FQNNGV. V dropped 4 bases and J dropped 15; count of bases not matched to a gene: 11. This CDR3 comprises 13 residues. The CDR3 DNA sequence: TGTGCCAGCAGCTCAGGGGGTGGGAGTCTTATGTTTTTT. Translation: CASSSGGGSLMFF. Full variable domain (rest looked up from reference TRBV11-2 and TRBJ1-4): EAGVAQSPRYKIIEKRQSVAFWCNPISGHATLYWYQQILGQGPKLLIQFQNNGVVDDSQLPKDRFSAERLKGVDSTLKIQPAKLEDSAVYLCASSSGGGSLMFFGSGTQLSVL.

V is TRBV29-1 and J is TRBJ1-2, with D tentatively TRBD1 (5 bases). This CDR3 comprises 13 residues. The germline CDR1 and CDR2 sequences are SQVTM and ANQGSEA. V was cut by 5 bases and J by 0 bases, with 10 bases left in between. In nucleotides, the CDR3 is TGCAGCGTTACCAGGGCTTCTAACTATGGCTACACCTTC. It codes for CSVTRASNYGYTF.

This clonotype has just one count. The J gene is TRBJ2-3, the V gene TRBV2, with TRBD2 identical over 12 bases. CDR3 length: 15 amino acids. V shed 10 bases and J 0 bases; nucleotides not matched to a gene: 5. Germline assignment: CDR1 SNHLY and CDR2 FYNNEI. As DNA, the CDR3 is TGTGCCACCGGGACTAGCGGGTCTAGCACAGATACGCAGTATTTT. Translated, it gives CATGTSGSSTDTQYF. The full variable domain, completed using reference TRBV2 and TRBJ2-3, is EPEVTQTPSHQVTQMGQEVILRCVPISNHLYFYWYRQILGQKVEFLVSFYNNEISEKSEIFDDQFSVERPDGSNFTLKIRSTKLEDSAMYFCATGTSGSSTDTQYFGPGTRLTVL.

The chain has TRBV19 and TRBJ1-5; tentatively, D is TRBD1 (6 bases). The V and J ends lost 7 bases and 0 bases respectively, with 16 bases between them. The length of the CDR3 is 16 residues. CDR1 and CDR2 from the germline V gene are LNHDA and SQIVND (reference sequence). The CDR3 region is CASNPGQPYSNQPQHF. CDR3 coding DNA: TGTGCCAGTAACCCTGGACAGCCCTATAGCAATCAGCCCCAGCATTTT.

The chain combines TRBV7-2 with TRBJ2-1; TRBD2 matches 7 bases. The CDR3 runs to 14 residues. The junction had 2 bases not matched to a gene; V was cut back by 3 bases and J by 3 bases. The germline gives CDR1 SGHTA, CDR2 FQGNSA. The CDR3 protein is CASSFASGYNEQFF. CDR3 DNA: TGTGCCAGCAGCTTCGCTAGCGGCTACAATGAGCAGTTCTTC. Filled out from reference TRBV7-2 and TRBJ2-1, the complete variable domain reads GAGVSQSPSNKVTEKGKDVELRCDPISGHTALYWYRQSLGQGLEFLIYFQGNSAPDKSGLPSDRFSAERTGGSVSTLTIQRTQQEDSAVYLCASSFASGYNEQFFGPGTRLTVL.

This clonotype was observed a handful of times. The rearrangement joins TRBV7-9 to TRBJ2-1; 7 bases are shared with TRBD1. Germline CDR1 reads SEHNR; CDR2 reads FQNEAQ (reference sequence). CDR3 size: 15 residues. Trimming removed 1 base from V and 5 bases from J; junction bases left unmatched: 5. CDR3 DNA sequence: TGTGCCAGCAGCTTAGGGGACAGTAAGGACAATGAGCAGTTCTTC. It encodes CASSLGDSKDNEQFF.

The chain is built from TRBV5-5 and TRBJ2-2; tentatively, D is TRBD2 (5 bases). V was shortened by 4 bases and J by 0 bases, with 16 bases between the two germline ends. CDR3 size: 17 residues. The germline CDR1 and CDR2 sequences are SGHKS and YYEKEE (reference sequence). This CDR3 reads CASSGRLAEANTGELFF. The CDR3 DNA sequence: TGTGCCAGCAGCGGTAGGTTGGCGGAGGCGAACACCGGGGAGCTGTTTTTT.

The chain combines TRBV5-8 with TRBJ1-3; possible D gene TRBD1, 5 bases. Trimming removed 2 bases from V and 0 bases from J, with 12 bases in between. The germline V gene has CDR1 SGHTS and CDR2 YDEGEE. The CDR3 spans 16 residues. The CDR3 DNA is TGTGCCAGCAGCTTCGGGGGGACCGTCTCTGGAAACACCATATATTTT. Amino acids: CASSFGGTVSGNTIYF.